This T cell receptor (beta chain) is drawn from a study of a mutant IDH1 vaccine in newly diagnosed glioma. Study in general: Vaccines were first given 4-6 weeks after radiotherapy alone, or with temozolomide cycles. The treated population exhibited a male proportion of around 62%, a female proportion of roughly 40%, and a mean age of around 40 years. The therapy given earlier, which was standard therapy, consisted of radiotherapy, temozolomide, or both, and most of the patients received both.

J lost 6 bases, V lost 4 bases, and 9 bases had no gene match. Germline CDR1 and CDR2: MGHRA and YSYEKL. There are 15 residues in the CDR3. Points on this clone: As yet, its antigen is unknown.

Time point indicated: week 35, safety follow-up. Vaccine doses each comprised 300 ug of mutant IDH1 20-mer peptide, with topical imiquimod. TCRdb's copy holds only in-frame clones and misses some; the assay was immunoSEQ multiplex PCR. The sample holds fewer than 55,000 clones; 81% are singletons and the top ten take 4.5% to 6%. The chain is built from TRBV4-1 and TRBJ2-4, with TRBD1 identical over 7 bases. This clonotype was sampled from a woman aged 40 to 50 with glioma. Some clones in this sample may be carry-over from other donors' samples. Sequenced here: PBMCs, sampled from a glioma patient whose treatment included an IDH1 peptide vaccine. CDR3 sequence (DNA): TGCGCCAGCAGCCTTTCTTCCGGGACAGTAAACATTCAGTACTTC. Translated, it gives CASSLSSGTVNIQYF.